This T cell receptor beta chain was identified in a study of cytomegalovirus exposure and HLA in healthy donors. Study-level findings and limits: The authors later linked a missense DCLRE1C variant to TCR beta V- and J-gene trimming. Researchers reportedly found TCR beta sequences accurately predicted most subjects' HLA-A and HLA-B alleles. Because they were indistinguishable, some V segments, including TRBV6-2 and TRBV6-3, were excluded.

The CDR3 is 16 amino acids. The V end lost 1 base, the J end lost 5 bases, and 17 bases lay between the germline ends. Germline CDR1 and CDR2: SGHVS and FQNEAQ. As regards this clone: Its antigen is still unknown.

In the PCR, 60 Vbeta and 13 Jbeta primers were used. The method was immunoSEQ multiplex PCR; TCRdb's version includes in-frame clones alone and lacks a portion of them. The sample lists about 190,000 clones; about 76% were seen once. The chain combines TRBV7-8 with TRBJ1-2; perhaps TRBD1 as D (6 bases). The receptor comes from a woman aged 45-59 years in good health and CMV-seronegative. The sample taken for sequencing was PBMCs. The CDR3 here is CASSLGRRGARYGYTF. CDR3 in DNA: TGTGCCAGCAGCTTAGGCCGTCGGGGGGCACGGTATGGCTACACCTTC.